This T cell receptor (beta chain) was identified during a study of blood T cell repertoires in COVID-19. Study-wide context: The United States, Italy and Spain provided the acute and convalescent COVID-19 samples.

The CDR3 totals 14 residues. With 2 bases removed from V and 1 base from J, the gap between germline ends came to 9 bases. The germline gives CDR1 SGHRS, CDR2 YFSETQ. Libraries were prepared by immunoSEQ multiplex PCR; TCRdb keeps only in-frame clonotypes and omits some of them. The sample carries around 250,000 clones, around four fifths recorded once. V and J are TRBV5-1 and TRBJ2-5; D may be TRBD2 (6 bases). The clonotype was recovered from an elderly man with acute or convalescent COVID-19. Sequencing input: peripheral blood. The DNA for the CDR3 is TGCGCCAGCAGCTTTGGGACTTTCCAAGAGACCCAGTACTTC. Amino acid sequence: CASSFGTFQETQYF.